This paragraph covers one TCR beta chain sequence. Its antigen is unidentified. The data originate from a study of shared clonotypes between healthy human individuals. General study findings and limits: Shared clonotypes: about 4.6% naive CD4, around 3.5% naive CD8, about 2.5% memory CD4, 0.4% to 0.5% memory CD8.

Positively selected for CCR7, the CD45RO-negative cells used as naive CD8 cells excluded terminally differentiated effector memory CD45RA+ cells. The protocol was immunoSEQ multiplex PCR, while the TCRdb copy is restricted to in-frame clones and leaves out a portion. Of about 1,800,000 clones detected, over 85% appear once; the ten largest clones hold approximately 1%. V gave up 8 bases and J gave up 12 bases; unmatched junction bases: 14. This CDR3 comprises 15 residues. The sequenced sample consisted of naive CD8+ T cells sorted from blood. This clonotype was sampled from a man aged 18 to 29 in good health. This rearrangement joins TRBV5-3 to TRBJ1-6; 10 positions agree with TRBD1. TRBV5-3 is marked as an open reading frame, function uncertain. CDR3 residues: CARDLRDRGLLPLHF. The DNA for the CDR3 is TGTGCCAGGGATCTCCGGGACAGGGGCCTTTTACCCCTCCACTTT.